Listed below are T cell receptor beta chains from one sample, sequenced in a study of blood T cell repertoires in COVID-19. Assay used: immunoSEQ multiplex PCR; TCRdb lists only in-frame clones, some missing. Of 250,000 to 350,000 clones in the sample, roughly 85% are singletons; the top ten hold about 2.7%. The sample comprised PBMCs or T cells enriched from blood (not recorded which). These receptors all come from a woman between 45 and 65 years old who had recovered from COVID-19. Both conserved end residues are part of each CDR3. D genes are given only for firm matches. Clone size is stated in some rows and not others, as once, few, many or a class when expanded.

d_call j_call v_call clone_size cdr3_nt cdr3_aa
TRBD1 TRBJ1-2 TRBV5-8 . TGTGCCAGCAGCTGGGACAGGGGCAACTATGGCTACACCTTC CASSWDRGNYGYTF
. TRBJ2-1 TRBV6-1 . TGTGCCAGCAGTGAACCGACAACGACAGTTTACAATGAGCAGTTCTTC CASSEPTTTVYNEQFF
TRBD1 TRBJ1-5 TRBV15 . TGTGCCACCAGCAGAGCCACAGGGGAGGAACAGCCCCAGCATTTT CATSRATGEEQPQHF
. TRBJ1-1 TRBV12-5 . TGTGCTAGTGGTTTGGTTTGGCAGGTTAACGACAGAACTGAAGCTTTCTTT CASGLVWQVNDRTEAFF
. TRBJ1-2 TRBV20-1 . TGCAGTGCTACCTCTAACTATGGCTACACCTTC CSATSNYGYTF
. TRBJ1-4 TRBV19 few TGTGCCAGTAGTATCGTACGGGGTGAAAAACTGTTTTTT CASSIVRGEKLFF
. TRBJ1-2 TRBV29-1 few TGCAGCGTACGCAACAGGGTAAACTATGGCTACACCTTC CSVRNRVNYGYTF
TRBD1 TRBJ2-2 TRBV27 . TGTGCCAGCAGTTGGGGTTGGGACAGCGGGGAGCTGTTTTTT CASSWGWDSGELFF
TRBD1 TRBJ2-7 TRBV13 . TGTGCCAGCAGCCTTACCGGGACAGGGGGCTACGAGCAGTACTTC CASSLTGTGGYEQYF
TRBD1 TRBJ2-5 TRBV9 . TGTGCCAGCAGCCGCTTACAGGGGAGCCAAGAGACCCAGTACTTC CASSRLQGSQETQYF
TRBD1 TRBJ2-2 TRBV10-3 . TGTGCCATCAGTGACGGACAGGGGGTGAGGAACACCGGGGAGCTGTTTTTT CAISDGQGVRNTGELFF
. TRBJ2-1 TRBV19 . TGTGCCAGTAGTACCTCGACTAACCACCCCTACAATGAGCAGTTCTTC CASSTSTNHPYNEQFF
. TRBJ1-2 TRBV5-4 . TGTGCCAGCAGCTTGAATCTGGGGGGAGCGGAGGGCTACACCTTC CASSLNLGGAEGYTF
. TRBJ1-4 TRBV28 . TGTGCCAGCACACACGGAGGACGGTTTAATGAAAAACTGTTTTTT CASTHGGRFNEKLFF
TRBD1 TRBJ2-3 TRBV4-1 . TGCGCCAGCAGTCGGGGACAGGGTTCGGCGGGCACAGATACGCAGTATTTT CASSRGQGSAGTDTQYF
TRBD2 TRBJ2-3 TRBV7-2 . TGTGCCAGCAGCCGTCATAGGGGGACTAGCGGGAGTACGGCAGATACGCAGTATTTT CASSRHRGTSGSTADTQYF
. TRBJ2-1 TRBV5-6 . TGTGCCAGCAGCTTGGCCGGGAAGGGTGAGCAGTTCTTC CASSLAGKGEQFF
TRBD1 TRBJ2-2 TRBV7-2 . TGTGCCAGCAGCTTAGTCGCAGGGGGATTCACCGGGGAGCTGTTTTTT CASSLVAGGFTGELFF
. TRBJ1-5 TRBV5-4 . TGTGCCAGCAGCTTCATATCAGGGGACCAGCCCCAGCATTTT CASSFISGDQPQHF
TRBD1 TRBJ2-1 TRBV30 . TGTGCCTACACACCCCGGACAGGGTTCGATGAGCAGTTCTTC CAYTPRTGFDEQFF
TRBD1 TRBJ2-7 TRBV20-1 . TGCAGTGCTAGTGACCCAGACAGGGGTGTGTCCTACGAGCAGTACTTC CSASDPDRGVSYEQYF
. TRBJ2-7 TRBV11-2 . TGTGCCAGCAGCCCACTTAGAACCTACGAGCAGTACTTC CASSPLRTYEQYF
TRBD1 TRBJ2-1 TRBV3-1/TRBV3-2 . TGTGCCAGCAGCCAGGCAATGGGACAGGGCGGTTTCTTC CASSQAMGQGGFF
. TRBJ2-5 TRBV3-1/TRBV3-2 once TGTGCCAGCAGCCAGTCGACTATCCCCCAAGAGACCCAGTACTTC CASSQSTIPQETQYF
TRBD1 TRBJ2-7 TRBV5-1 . TGCGCCAGCAGCTTGTCGTTTGGTCAGGGGGCTTTCGAGCAGTACTTC CASSLSFGQGAFEQYF
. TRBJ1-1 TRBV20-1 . TGCAGTGCTAGAGTCTCACTTCGGGCTTTCTTT CSARVSLRAFF